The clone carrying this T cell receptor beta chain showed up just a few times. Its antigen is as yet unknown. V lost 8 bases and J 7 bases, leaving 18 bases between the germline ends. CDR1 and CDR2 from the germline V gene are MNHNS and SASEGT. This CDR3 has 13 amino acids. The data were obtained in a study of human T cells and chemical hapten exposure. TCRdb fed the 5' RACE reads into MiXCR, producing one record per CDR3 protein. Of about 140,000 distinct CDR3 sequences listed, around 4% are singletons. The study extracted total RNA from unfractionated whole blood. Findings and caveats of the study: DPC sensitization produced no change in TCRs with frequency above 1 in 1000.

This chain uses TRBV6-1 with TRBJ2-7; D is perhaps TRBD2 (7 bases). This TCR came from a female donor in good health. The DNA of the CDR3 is TGTGCCAGCTCTAACAGGGAGGGTATTGAGCAGTACTTC. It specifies CASSNREGIEQYF.